This TCR beta chain was documented in a study of cytomegalovirus exposure and HLA in healthy donors. PCR employed 60 Vbeta and 13 Jbeta primers. Clones were read by immunoSEQ multiplex PCR, and TCRdb kept only the in-frame ones, dropping some. The data contain some 140,000 clones, 65% to 85% of them singletons. This clone was observed once. Antigen: not known. Overall study results and limits: Cytomegalovirus association was assigned to over 150 TCR beta chains. At a 0.05 false discovery rate, a later analysis found approximately 15,000 TCR beta sequences to be associated with HLA alleles. Available immune exposure information covered CMV serostatus only. Compared with the roughly 700-donor mean, an Asian-associated ancestry cluster reportedly had fewer N-insertions, according to a later analysis.

This TCR came from a young man in good health and CMV-seronegative. Source material: PBMCs.

CDR3 residues: CASTRGREYGYTF. The CDR3 bases are TGTGCCAGCACCAGGGGTCGAGAGTATGGCTACACCTTC. The V and J genes are TRBV27 and TRBJ1-2; D is possibly TRBD1 (6 bases). The CDR3 contains 13 residues. In germline, CDR1 is MNHEY, CDR2 SMNVEV (reference sequence). Deletions cut 7 bases from V and 5 bases from J, with 14 bases between.